This TCR beta chain was found in a study of PD-L1 blockade in urothelial cancer (TCRdb year 2017). Background for the entire study: Therapy was started in the mid-2010s for all patients, and atezolizumab 1,200 mg was administered intravenously every 3 weeks. Durable clinical benefit was achieved by nine patients and was not achieved by 20 patients. About 90% of the roughly 30 patients were identified as males with urothelial cancer of bladder origin, and a prior smoking history was reported by 18 of 29 patients. A median of roughly 140,000 T cells and approximately 83,000 unique TCRs was obtained from blood samples, and a median clonality of about 0.08 was observed. An exploratory multi-omic analysis was conducted of the somatic, immune and clinical correlates of response to PD-L1 blockade with atezolizumab in urothelial cancer. Around 30 patients had pretreatment blood TCR-seq, 24 had at least one posttreatment blood collection, and 24 had tumor TCR-seq. Blood samples were analyzed at two time points: 3 weeks after treatment start (second dose) and 6 weeks after treatment start. Pretreatment tumor samples and matched peripheral blood, collected serially before and after atezolizumab treatment, underwent TCR sequencing. Patients had an ECOG performance status of 0 or 1 and had received between 0 and 3 prior chemotherapy regimens. Progression-free survival longer than 6 months counted as durable clinical benefit, and TCR features were additionally tested against both progression-free and overall survival. In the same patients, pretreatment tumors underwent whole exome sequencing and RNA sequencing in addition to TCR sequencing. Broader findings and caveats from the paper: Small sample size (n of about 30) and many exploratory analyses mean the results are intended to be hypothesis-generating. Among patients with durable benefit, tumor-associated TCR clones showed greater expansion in peripheral blood 3 weeks after treatment started (n ≈ 20, p = 0.022). Improved progression-free and overall survival was found to be associated with pretreatment peripheral blood TCR clonality below the median.

The CDR3, from cysteine to phenylalanine, totals 18 residues. The kept DNA is CDR3 alone, 54 bases in frame from the first base. Via the germline V gene, CDR1 is SGHDT and CDR2 YYEEEE. Here V drops 1 base and J drops 5 bases, and the junction holds 13 bases not matched to any gene. Worth noting for this clone: The antigen this receptor binds is unknown. Per-base qualities were not stored, and no clone one base away is much larger.

Synthetic TCR analog templates were spiked into each PCR to estimate absolute template abundance from read counts. Using the immunoSEQ assay, TCRbeta CDR3 regions were amplified from genomic DNA with bias-controlled V and J gene primers. Rearranged TCRbeta segments were sequenced at approximately 20X coverage. Processing in the source paper ran as follows. Sequencing errors were corrected by clustering and CDR3s were annotated against IMGT to assign V, D and J genes. Only productive TCRbeta rearrangements were used in downstream analyses, excluding out-of-frame or stop-codon sequences. Clonality was calculated as one minus the Shannon entropy normalized by the log of the number of unique productive sequences. Clones differing between time points or between blood and tumor were identified using Fisher's exact test with Benjamini-Hochberg correction, with an adjusted p below 0.01 applied as the threshold. The table comes from immuneACCESS by way of TCRdb, which keeps in-frame sequences with V and J called. Part of the clones is missing from these tables; in studies checked, under half for an unresolved V gene and the rest for unknown reasons. V, J and clone size are those of that table, while D and trimming were read from the DNA. The table for this sample lists approximately 52,000 clones; roughly 80% of them were counted only once. The ten largest clonotypes hold more than 3.5% of the sample.

The cohort comprised 30 or so patients with locally advanced or metastatic urothelial carcinoma treated at Memorial Sloan Kettering on a trial protocol. Peripheral blood mononuclear cells were collected pretreatment and during treatment, at between 1 and 8 total time points per patient. The Qiagen DNeasy Blood extraction kit was used to purify genomic DNA from total PBMCs and from tumor samples. Collected pretreatment and during treatment, PBMCs were isolated and stored as previously described. This specimen was PBMCs, taken around atezolizumab (anti-PD-L1) treatment. The sequence is built from TRBV5-6 and TRBJ2-2; 8 of the junction bases match TRBD1. The sequence was obtained from a man between 65 and 79 years old with urothelial cancer. The sequenced DNA: TGTGCCAGCAGCTTGTACATCCCCCAGGGGGCGTATACCGGGGAGCTGTTTTTT. It encodes CASSLYIPQGAYTGELFF.